The T cell receptor beta chain described here comes from a study of blood T cell repertoires in COVID-19. Produced via immunoSEQ multiplex PCR; TCRdb's table is partial and in-frame only. The data hold nearly 35,000 clones, with almost 80% observed a single time. CDR1 and CDR2 from the germline V gene are LNHDA and SQIVND (reference sequence). This CDR3 contains 15 residues. Germline trimming cut 5 bases from V and 5 bases from J; bases unmatched to any gene: 11. The clonotype was recovered from a woman aged 55-75 years with acute or convalescent COVID-19. The gene calls are TRBV19 and TRBJ1-1, with 7 bases fitting TRBD1. The source material was peripheral blood. CDR3 region: CASSSILTGSTEAFF. Here the CDR3 DNA reads TGTGCCAGTAGTTCCATATTGACAGGGAGTACTGAAGCTTTCTTT. The full variable domain, in which reference TRBV19 and TRBJ1-1 provide the parts outside the CDR3, is DGGITQSPKYLFRKEGQNVTLSCEQNLNHDAMYWYRQDPGQGLRLIYYSQIVNDFQKGDIAEGYSVSREKKESFPLTVTSAQKNPTAFYLCASSSILTGSTEAFFGQGTRLTVV.